The next 23 T cell receptor beta chains were all read from a single sample in a study of molecular identifiers for immune sequencing clone quantification. One entry per CDR3 protein results from TCRdb running MiXCR on the PCR reads. The table has 490,000 or so distinct CDR3 sequences, 20% to 25% seen once. Sequenced input: naive CD8+ T cells from blood, with Jurkat cell RNA spiked in. Subset specified: FACS-sorted CD8+CD4-CCR7+CD45RA+ naive T cells. The receptors come from a human donor in good health. Some libraries in this study had Jurkat cell RNA spiked in.

This clonotype was counted a few times. V gene TRBV19 combines with J gene TRBJ2-7, with TRBD1 matching over 10 bases. The CDR3 length is 15 residues. Germline loops: CDR1 LNHDA, CDR2 SQIVND (reference sequence). With 3 bases clipped from V and 5 bases from J, the junction kept 7 bases outside the gene matches. The chain's CDR3 is CASSISMTGGNEQYF. CDR3 sequence (DNA): TGTGCCAGTAGTATCTCGATGACAGGGGGCAACGAGCAGTACTTC.

CDR3 sequence: CASSDMVYNEQFF. DNA for the CDR3: TGTGCCAGCAGTGACATGGTCTACAATGAGCAGTTCTTC. V is TRBV6-2 or TRBV6-3 and J is TRBJ2-1; D call uncertain. Trimming took off 5 bases at V and 3 bases at J, with 8 bases between the two ends. Germline values: CDR1 MNHEY, CDR2 SVGEGT. The CDR3 is made up of 13 amino acids.

In the case of this clonotype: Being one base from a much bigger clone, this may be a read error. This chain uses TRBV5-1 with TRBJ1-1; no definite D call. CDR1 is SGHRS and CDR2 is YFSETQ in the germline V gene. Trimming left V 3 bases short and J 3 bases short, with 12 bases between. This CDR3 contains 14 residues. CDR3 sequence: CASSSGPSDTEAFF. The CDR3 region has the DNA TGCGCCAGCAGCTCGGGCCCCTCGGACACTGAAGCTTTCTTT.

This CDR3 is CSARTVWGNSYEQYF. The CDR3 nucleotides read TGCAGTGCCCGAACGGTGTGGGGGAACTCCTACGAGCAGTACTTC. The chain joins TRBV20-1 to TRBJ2-7; D possibly matches TRBD1 or TRBD2 (5 bases each). V was cut by 6 bases and J by 0 bases, with 18 bases left in between. This CDR3 has 15 amino acids. Germline CDR1 reads DFQATT; CDR2 reads SNEGSKA (reference sequence).

Worth noting for this clonotype: This clone may be a read error of a much larger clone one base away. V gene TRBV7-9 combines with J gene TRBJ2-6; D ambiguous. The CDR3 loop spans 17 amino acids. Germline V gives CDR1 SEHNR, CDR2 FQNEAQ (reference sequence). The CDR3 DNA is TGTGCCGGCAGCTTGGCCGCTTTTTACTCTGGGGCCAACGTCCTGACTTTC. It translates to CAGSLAAFYSGANVLTF.

This clonotype showed up many times. The chain carries TRBV4-2 and TRBJ1-2; D unclear. Germline CDR1 is LGHNA and CDR2 is YNFKEQ. The ends were cut back, 1 base at V and 2 bases at J, with 8 bases in the middle. The CDR3 contains 14 residues. The CDR3 here is CASSQVANNYGYTF. The CDR3 nucleotides are TGTGCCAGCAGCCAAGTCGCCAACAACTATGGCTACACCTTC.

Concerning this clonotype: At one end, the junction sequence differs from germline, possibly due to a read error. This rearrangement joins TRBV7-9 to TRBJ1-3, with TRBD1 as a possible D gene (5 bases). CDR3 length: 15 amino acids. Germline V lookup: CDR1 SEHNR, CDR2 FQNEAQ (reference sequence). CDR3 nucleotide sequence: TGTGCCAGCAGCCCATGGGCAGGGCCTGGAAACACCACATATTTT. Amino acid sequence: CASSPWAGPGNTTYF.

There are a few counts of this clonotype. The V and J genes are TRBV27 and TRBJ2-7, with 8 nucleotides matching TRBD2. The length of the CDR3 is 15 residues. V dropped 4 bases and J dropped 3; count of bases not matched to a gene: 8. Germline loops: CDR1 MNHEY, CDR2 SMNVEV (reference sequence). The DNA for the CDR3 is TGTGCCAGCAGTTCATCTACTAGCGGCTACTACGAGCAGTACTTC. The encoded protein is CASSSSTSGYYEQYF.

This clonotype was recorded a few times. The CDR3: CASSGTPGTAGREQYF. CDR3 DNA: TGTGCCAGCAGCGGTACCCCCGGGACCGCCGGTCGCGAGCAGTACTTC. The chain is built from TRBV9 and TRBJ2-7; tentatively, D is TRBD1 or TRBD2 (5 bases each). This CDR3 contains 16 residues. Trimming left V 3 bases short and J 6 bases short, with 22 bases between. Looked up from germline, CDR1 is SGDLS and CDR2 is YYNGEE.

Ten or more counts support this clonotype. The V gene is TRBV4-1, the J gene TRBJ2-4; TRBD1 aligns across 7 bases. J was trimmed by 5 bases and V by 3 bases; bases with no gene match: 7. Per the germline V gene, CDR1 is MGHRA and CDR2 is YSYEKL. The CDR3 has 15 amino acids. This chain's CDR3 is CASSQDPGTENIQYF. CDR3 nucleotides: TGCGCCAGCAGCCAGGATCCCGGGACAGAAAACATTCAGTACTTC.

CDR3 sequence (DNA): TGTGCCAGCGGGACAGGGGGGAACGGCAATCAGCCCCAGCATTTT. This gives the protein CASGTGGNGNQPQHF. The rearrangement uses TRBV27 and TRBJ1-5; 11 bases fit TRBD1. Germline CDR1 and CDR2: MNHEY and SMNVEV (reference sequence). Unmatched junction bases numbered 5, after V lost 8 bases and J lost 2 bases. This CDR3 is built from 15 residues.

CDR3 DNA: TGCGCCAGCAGCCAATTCTCAGGAGATAGCAATCAGCCCCAGCATTTT. As protein: CASSQFSGDSNQPQHF. The chain links TRBV4-1 to TRBJ1-5; unclear D gene. Germline lookup yields CDR1 MGHRA and CDR2 YSYEKL. V shed 2 bases and J shed 0 bases, with 11 bases lying between them. The CDR3 is 16 amino acids.

Notes on this clonotype: A much larger clonotype is one base distant, so this may be a read error. This chain joins TRBV12-3 or TRBV12-4 and TRBJ1-6, with D perhaps matching TRBD1 (5 bases). CDR3 length equals 14 residues. The V end lost 7 bases, the J end lost 8 bases, and 15 bases lay between the germline ends. This CDR3 reads CASTLGPPDSPLHF. CDR3 DNA sequence: TGTGCCAGCACCCTGGGACCGCCCGATTCACCCCTCCACTTT.

The V and J genes are TRBV10-2 and TRBJ1-4, with D maybe TRBD1 (5 bases). CDR1 is WSHSY and CDR2 is SAAADI in the germline V gene. Trimming shortened V by 4 bases and J by 8 bases, and 11 bases separated the two germline ends. The CDR3 totals 13 residues. The chain's CDR3 is CASSGGLQEKLFF. CDR3 DNA sequence: TGCGCCAGCAGTGGGGGACTGCAGGAAAAACTGTTTTTT.

Concerning this clonotype itself: A much larger clone sits a single nucleotide away, making a read error possible. J is TRBJ1-1 and V is TRBV27; no clear D. The germline CDR1 and CDR2 sequences are MNHEY and SMNVEV (reference sequence). The V and J ends lost 0 bases and 8 bases respectively, with 13 bases between them. CDR3 length equals 14 residues. Here the CDR3 reads CASSLSLMGDEAFF. CDR3 coding DNA: TGTGCCAGCAGTTTATCCCTCATGGGAGACGAAGCTTTCTTT.

The chain employs TRBV5-6 and TRBJ2-7; possibly TRBD2 for D (6 bases). The CDR3 contains 15 residues. CDR1 and CDR2 from the germline V gene are SGHDT and YYEEEE. The V gene lost 1 base and the J gene lost 5 bases, with 16 bases spanning the gap. CDR3 sequence (DNA): TGTGCCAGCAGCTTGTGGGAGGAGCTCTGGCACGAGCAGTACTTC. Translating gives CASSLWEELWHEQYF.

The table lists this clonotype with a few counts. The chain employs TRBV12-3 or TRBV12-4 and TRBJ1-3, with a weak D call TRBD1 (6 bases). The CDR3 sequence is 16 residues long. The V end lost 5 bases, the J end lost 4 bases, and 18 bases lay between the germline ends. CDR3 DNA: TGTGCCAGCAGTCCCGGGGGGGGGGGCGCCGGAAACACCATATATTTT. It encodes CASSPGGGGAGNTIYF.

This clonotype has more than one count but fewer than ten. This sequence joins TRBV19 and TRBJ2-2, with TRBD2 identical over 14 bases. V gave up 0 bases and J gave up 0 bases; unmatched junction bases: 3. CDR1 and CDR2 from the germline V gene are LNHDA and SQIVND (reference sequence). There are 19 residues in the CDR3. This CDR3 is CASSIDGLAGGPNTGELFF. CDR3 nucleotide sequence: TGTGCCAGTAGTATAGACGGACTAGCGGGGGGACCGAACACCGGGGAGCTGTTTTTT.

Of note for this clonotype: The junction and the germline gene differ at one end; a read error may be behind it. The chain combines TRBV6-5 with TRBJ1-6; D may be TRBD1 (6 bases). The length of the CDR3 is 16 residues. Germline assignment: CDR1 MNHEY and CDR2 SVGAGI. Written as DNA, the CDR3 is TGTGCCAGCAGCTCCTCGGACAGCCTTTATAATCCACCCCTCCACTTT. Protein: CASSSSDSLYNPPLHF.

The rearrangement joins TRBV12-5 to TRBJ2-2, with D perhaps matching TRBD1 (6 bases). The CDR3 is 17 residues long. Per the germline V gene, CDR1 is LGHNT and CDR2 is FRNRAP. V lost 1 base and J 2 bases, leaving 14 bases between the germline ends. CDR3 in amino acids: CASGLGPGTLNTGELFF. The CDR3 DNA reads as TGTGCTAGTGGTTTGGGCCCCGGGACACTTAACACCGGGGAGCTGTTTTTT.

Only one count was recorded for this clonotype. This may arise from a read error, as a much more abundant clone is one base away. V and J are TRBV6-2 or TRBV6-3 and TRBJ2-7, with D perhaps TRBD1 or TRBD2 (5 bases each). CDR1 MNHEY and CDR2 SVGEGT come from the germline V gene. The CDR3 is 19 amino acids. CDR3 bases: TGTTCCAGCAGTTACAACCCGGGACCTACCCCCCATAGTGAGTACGAGCAGTACTTC. Protein sequence: CSSSYNPGPTPHSEYEQYF.

CDR3 coding DNA: TGTGCCAGCAGTTGGGGCAATTACTACGAGCAGTACTTC. Protein product: CASSWGNYYEQYF. The genes are TRBV27 and TRBJ2-7, with D tentatively TRBD1 (5 bases). The germline V and J ends were trimmed by 4 bases and 3 bases, with 10 bases remaining between them. The CDR3 consists of 13 residues. Germline CDR1 is MNHEY and CDR2 is SMNVEV (reference sequence).

The chain has TRBV19 and TRBJ2-1; D unresolved. The V end lost 0 bases, the J end lost 5 bases, and 14 bases lay between the germline ends. The CDR3 is 16 amino acids. Germline CDR1 LNHDA, CDR2 SQIVND (reference sequence). This CDR3 reads CASSIDAIPLDNEQFF. The CDR3 nucleotides are TGTGCCAGTAGTATAGACGCAATACCACTTGACAATGAGCAGTTCTTC.